This entry features one T cell receptor beta chain sequence. These data come from a study of T cell changes during pregnancy in multiple sclerosis. V gave up 8 bases and J gave up 9 bases; unmatched junction bases: 6. CDR1 SEHNR and CDR2 FQNEAQ come from the germline V gene (reference sequence). The CDR3 spans 12 residues. Clones were read by immunoSEQ multiplex PCR, and TCRdb kept only the in-frame ones, dropping some. Altogether some 31,000 clones are present, 89% being singletons, with the ten largest covering 6.9%. V gene TRBV7-9 combines with J gene TRBJ2-1; TRBD2 matches 8 bases. Specimen: CD8+ T cells from peripheral blood mononuclear cells, collected in the second trimester of pregnancy. The sequence came from a female donor with multiple sclerosis, enrolled in a pregnancy study. The CDR3 reads CASRGGRFEQFF. As DNA, the CDR3 is TGTGCCAGCCGGGGGGGCCGATTTGAGCAGTTCTTC.